Shown below are 26 T cell receptor beta chains from a single sample sequenced in a study of chemoradiotherapy in HPV16-positive cancers. Sequenced by immunoSEQ multiplex PCR; TCRdb stores in-frame clones only, minus some. The repertoire holds around 2,100 clones, with 60% to 85% as singletons. The source material was tumor tissue, sampled from a patient who underwent chemoradiotherapy. The receptors derive from a human donor with HPV-associated anogenital cancer.

This clone has only a few counts. The V call is TRBV6-6, the J call TRBJ1-2, with D maybe TRBD1 (6 bases). Germline loops: CDR1 MNHNY, CDR2 SVGAGI (reference sequence). Trimming took 5 bases from V and 8 from J, leaving 18 bases between them. The CDR3 contains 14 residues. CDR3 DNA sequence: TGTGCCAGCAGTCCGATTGGGGGCAGGGGAGGCTACACCTTC. The encoded protein is CASSPIGGRGGYTF.

The CDR3 nucleotides read TGTGCCAGCAGCTCCCAGGGGCGGAACACTGAAGCTTTCTTT. It specifies CASSSQGRNTEAFF. This chain links TRBV13 with TRBJ1-1, with a possible D match to TRBD1 (6 bases). Germline V gene lookup returns CDR1 PRHDT and CDR2 FYEKMQ (reference sequence). This CDR3 has 14 amino acids. V dropped 4 bases and J dropped 1 base, with 10 bases sitting between them.

The gene calls are TRBV6-1 and TRBJ2-7, with D unresolved. Germline V CDR1 and CDR2: MNHNS, SASEGT. This CDR3 is built from 11 residues. V lost 5 bases and J 6 bases, leaving 8 bases between the germline ends. CDR3 coding DNA: TGTGCCAGCAGTCCAGGCAGCGAGCAGTACTTC. Residues: CASSPGSEQYF.

This clone is a singleton in its sample. The chain employs TRBV5-4 and TRBJ1-2; 7 bases are a match to TRBD1. The CDR3 runs to 15 residues. CDR1 SGHNT and CDR2 YYREEE come from the germline V gene (reference sequence). The junction had 8 bases not matched to a gene; V was cut back by 2 bases and J by 4 bases. The CDR3 is CASSLGGGSAYGYTF. CDR3 nucleotides: TGTGCCAGCAGCTTAGGAGGGGGCTCGGCCTATGGCTACACCTTC.

The V gene is TRBV7-3, the J gene TRBJ2-5; D not certain. The CDR3 runs to 13 residues. Germline V gene data show CDR1 as SGHTA and CDR2 as FQGTGA. The V end was cut by 2 bases, the J end by 5 bases, with 9 bases between. The CDR3 DNA reads as TGTGCCAGCAGCTTATGGGGTGGGGAGACCCAGTACTTC. It translates to CASSLWGGETQYF.

Written as DNA, the CDR3 is TGTGCCAGCAGCTTGGACTCACAGGGGTTCACTGAAGCTTTCTTT. Amino acids: CASSLDSQGFTEAFF. The rearrangement joins TRBV7-2 to TRBJ1-1, with TRBD1 matching over 7 bases. This CDR3 spans 15 amino acids. The germline V gene has CDR1 SGHTA and CDR2 FQGNSA. The V and J ends lost 3 bases and 4 bases, in that order; junction bases with no gene match: 8.

The rearrangement uses TRBV27 and TRBJ2-7; 8 nucleotides match TRBD1. Losses at the gene ends were 0 bases for V and 0 bases for J; bases not matched to a gene: 4. The CDR3 extends over 16 amino acids. Germline-derived CDR1 and CDR2 are MNHEY and SMNVEV (reference sequence). CDR3 protein: CASSLSPGQGSYEQYF. CDR3 sequence (DNA): TGTGCCAGCAGTTTATCTCCCGGACAGGGCTCCTACGAGCAGTACTTC.

The V gene is TRBV27, the J gene TRBJ1-5; 7 bases are a match to TRBD1. V dropped 5 bases and J dropped 2; count of bases not matched to a gene: 6. This CDR3 region has 15 residues. Germline V gene data show CDR1 as MNHEY and CDR2 as SMNVEV (reference sequence). The CDR3 DNA sequence: TGTGCCAGCAGTACAGGGGTAGGAGGCAATCAGCCCCAGCATTTT. It codes for CASSTGVGGNQPQHF.

This chain links TRBV4-1 with TRBJ2-7, with 7 bases fitting TRBD1. Germline V gene data show CDR1 as MGHRA and CDR2 as YSYEKL. Unmatched junction bases numbered 11, after V lost 1 base and J lost 5 bases. The CDR3 is 16 residues long. The CDR3 protein is CASSQVLTGTAHEQYF. CDR3 DNA sequence: TGCGCCAGCAGCCAAGTTTTGACCGGGACAGCTCACGAGCAGTACTTC.

The chain is built from TRBV7-2 and TRBJ2-7; 9 bases are a match to TRBD1. Germline loops: CDR1 SGHTA, CDR2 FQGNSA. The J segment lost 0 bases and the V segment lost 6 bases, leaving 9 bases of the junction unmatched. This CDR3 region has 16 residues. CDR3 sequence: CASSIGGTGFSYEQYF. CDR3 sequence (DNA): TGTGCCAGCAGTATCGGCGGGACAGGGTTCTCCTACGAGCAGTACTTC.

This clone was picked up one time. The chain has TRBV6-5 and TRBJ1-1; D is unclear. With 7 bases removed from V and 4 bases from J, the gap between germline ends came to 10 bases. The germline V gene has CDR1 MNHEY and CDR2 SVGAGI. This CDR3 spans 12 amino acids. Written as DNA, the CDR3 is TGTGCCAGCACCAATTCGGTCACTGAAGCTTTCTTT. Translation gives CASTNSVTEAFF.

V and J are TRBV5-5 and TRBJ1-6, with D possibly being TRBD1 (6 bases). This CDR3 contains 19 residues. With 4 bases removed from V and 7 bases from J, the gap between germline ends came to 27 bases. From germline, CDR1 is SGHKS and CDR2 YYEKEE (reference sequence). The CDR3 DNA is TGTGCCAGCAGCCCCAGGGGTCCCGCTGGGTTGGCCTCAAATTCACCCCTCCACTTT. It translates to CASSPRGPAGLASNSPLHF.

The chain links TRBV2 to TRBJ1-2; the D gene is possibly TRBD1 (6 bases). This CDR3 region has 14 residues. V lost 2 bases to trimming and J lost 6 bases, with 13 bases between them. Germline CDR1 is SNHLY and CDR2 is FYNNEI. CDR3 DNA sequence: TGTGCCAGCAGTGAATGGGGGCAGGGCGATGGCTACACCTTC. Translation gives CASSEWGQGDGYTF.

The J gene is TRBJ2-6, the V gene TRBV28; a weak D match, TRBD2 (5 bases). The CDR3 is made up of 15 amino acids. From germline, CDR1 is MDHEN and CDR2 SYDVKM. V was cut by 8 bases and J by 0 bases, with 11 bases left in between. CDR3 in amino acids: CASGRRYSGANVLTF. CDR3 DNA: TGTGCCAGCGGGAGACGGTACTCTGGGGCCAACGTCCTGACTTTC.

Only one count was recorded for this clone. The chain employs TRBV30 and TRBJ2-2, with D hard to call. The germline V gene encodes CDR1 GTSNPN and CDR2 SVGIG (reference sequence). The CDR3 contains 13 residues. Trimming left V 0 bases short and J 6 bases short, with 8 bases between. CDR3 coding DNA: TGTGCCTGGAGTGTAAATGGTCCCGGGGAGCTGTTTTTT. Amino acid sequence: CAWSVNGPGELFF.

This sequence joins TRBV27 and TRBJ1-1, with TRBD1 matching over 9 bases. The CDR3 loop spans 14 amino acids. CDR1 is MNHEY and CDR2 is SMNVEV in the germline V gene (reference sequence). Unmatched junction bases numbered 8, after V lost 5 bases and J lost 7 bases. The CDR3 spells CASSTRDRVYEAFF. CDR3 nucleotides: TGTGCCAGCAGTACCCGGGACAGGGTATATGAAGCTTTCTTT.

This chain links TRBV6-1 with TRBJ2-7; 11 bases are a match to TRBD2. Germline lookup yields CDR1 MNHNS and CDR2 SASEGT. V shed 2 bases, J shed 0 bases, and the junction held 3 bases outside the gene matches. CDR3 length: 16 residues. In nucleotides, the CDR3 is TGTGCCAGCAGTGAACCGGGACTAGCGGACTCCTACGAGCAGTACTTC. Encoded protein: CASSEPGLADSYEQYF.

The CDR3 region is CASSLVGTGETFF. CDR3 sequence (DNA): TGTGCCAGCAGCTTAGTCGGGACAGGGGAAACTTTCTTT. The chain recombines TRBV11-2 with TRBJ1-1; 10 bases map to TRBD1. V lost 1 base to trimming and J lost 12 bases; unmatched junction nucleotides: 5. CDR3 length: 13 amino acids. Germline CDR1 and CDR2: SGHAT and FQNNGV. The whole variable domain, filled in from reference TRBV11-2 and TRBJ1-1, reads EAGVAQSPRYKIIEKRQSVAFWCNPISGHATLYWYQQILGQGPKLLIQFQNNGVVDDSQLPKDRFSAERLKGVDSTLKIQPAKLEDSAVYLCASSLVGTGETFFGQGTRLTVV.

This clone was detected a few times. V gene TRBV11-2 combines with J gene TRBJ2-7, with a tentative D call TRBD1 (6 bases). The germline gives CDR1 SGHAT, CDR2 FQNNGV. V gave up 6 bases and J gave up 0 bases, with 12 bases separating them. The CDR3 is 14 residues long. The CDR3 sequence: CASSPQGSSYEQYF. The CDR3 DNA reads TGTGCCAGCAGTCCCCAGGGGAGCTCCTACGAGCAGTACTTC.

V usage is TRBV30 and J usage is TRBJ1-1; the D gene is possibly TRBD1 (6 bases). Deletions cut 1 base from V and 4 bases from J, with 10 bases between. This CDR3 is 13 amino acids long. The germline CDR1 and CDR2 sequences are GTSNPN and SVGIG (reference sequence). CDR3 sequence: CAWSATGITEAFF. As DNA, the CDR3 is TGTGCCTGGAGTGCTACAGGGATCACTGAAGCTTTCTTT.

The CDR3: CASSLAGIGNQPQHF. DNA for the CDR3: TGCGCCAGCAGCTTGGCGGGGATCGGCAATCAGCCCCAGCATTTT. The chain combines TRBV5-1 with TRBJ1-5; D unclear. CDR1 is SGHRS and CDR2 is YFSETQ in the germline V gene. This CDR3 region has 15 residues. V gave up 0 bases and J gave up 2 bases, with 9 bases separating them.

This rearrangement joins TRBV19 to TRBJ1-5, with a weak D call TRBD1 (6 bases). There are 18 residues in the CDR3. Germline V gene lookup returns CDR1 LNHDA and CDR2 SQIVND (reference sequence). V gave up 9 bases and J gave up 0 bases, with 24 bases separating them. CDR3 amino acids: CASTGQGQKQPSNQPQHF. As DNA, the CDR3 is TGTGCCAGCACCGGTCAAGGACAGAAACAACCTAGCAATCAGCCCCAGCATTTT. The entire variable domain, with the rest obtained from reference TRBV19 and TRBJ1-5, is as follows: DGGITQSPKYLFRKEGQNVTLSCEQNLNHDAMYWYRQDPGQGLRLIYYSQIVNDFQKGDIAEGYSVSREKKESFPLTVTSAQKNPTAFYLCASTGQGQKQPSNQPQHFGDGTRLSIL.

The rearrangement uses TRBV28 and TRBJ1-2; D uncertain. This CDR3 has 12 residues. CDR1 is MDHEN, CDR2 SYDVKM, per germline. Trimming stripped 10 bases from V and 4 bases from J, with 13 bases between. CDR3 region: CATYPGLYGYTF. CDR3 nucleotides: TGTGCCACCTACCCAGGACTCTATGGCTACACCTTC.

For the CDR3, the DNA is TGTGCCAGCAGCACCTCGGCGGGCTACGAGCAGTACTTC. Protein product: CASSTSAGYEQYF. The genes are TRBV2 and TRBJ2-7, with D possibly TRBD2 on 5 matching bases. The V and J ends lost 6 bases and 3 bases respectively, with 12 bases between them. From germline, CDR1 is SNHLY and CDR2 FYNNEI. The CDR3 is 13 residues long.

This chain joins TRBV28 and TRBJ2-7; the D gene is possibly TRBD2 (5 bases). The germline CDR1 and CDR2 sequences are MDHEN and SYDVKM. V lost 5 bases to trimming and J lost 1 base, with 15 bases between them. The CDR3 covers 15 residues. The CDR3 protein is CASSLDRDRSYEQYF. CDR3 sequence (DNA): TGTGCCAGCAGTCTAGACCGGGATCGTTCCTACGAGCAGTACTTC.

In this sample, this clone turned up once. This chain joins TRBV19 and TRBJ2-1; 12 bases align to TRBD2. V was clipped by 6 bases and J by 14 bases; unmatched bases: 11. Germline lookup yields CDR1 LNHDA and CDR2 SQIVND (reference sequence). CDR3 length equals 14 residues. The chain's CDR3 is CASRELAGGLQKFF. DNA of the CDR3: TGTGCCAGTAGGGAGCTAGCGGGGGGGTTACAGAAGTTCTTC.